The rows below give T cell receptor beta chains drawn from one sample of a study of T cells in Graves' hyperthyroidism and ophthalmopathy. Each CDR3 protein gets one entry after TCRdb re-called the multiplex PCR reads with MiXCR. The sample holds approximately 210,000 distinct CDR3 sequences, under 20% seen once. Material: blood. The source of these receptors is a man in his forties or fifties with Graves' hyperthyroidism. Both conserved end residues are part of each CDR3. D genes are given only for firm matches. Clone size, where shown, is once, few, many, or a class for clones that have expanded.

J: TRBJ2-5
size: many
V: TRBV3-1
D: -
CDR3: CASSGQDEETQYF
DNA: TGTGCCAGCTCAGGCCAGGACGAAGAGACCCAGTACTTC

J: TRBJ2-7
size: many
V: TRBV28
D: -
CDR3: CASSFLGSLSYEQYF
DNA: TGTGCCAGCAGTTTTCTTGGCAGCCTCTCCTACGAGCAGTACTTC

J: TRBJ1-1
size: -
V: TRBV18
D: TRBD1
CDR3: CASSPGTGAEGAFF
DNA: TGTGCCAGCTCACCAGGGACAGGAGCGGAGGGAGCTTTCTTT

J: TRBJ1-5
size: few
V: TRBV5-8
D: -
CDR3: CASSLDRDMLVWGQPQHF
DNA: TGTGCCAGCAGCTTGGATCGGGATATGCTGGTATGGGGGCAGCCCCAGCATTTT

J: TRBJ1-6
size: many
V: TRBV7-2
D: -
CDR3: CASSLRTGWASPLHF
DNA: TGTGCCAGCAGCCTCAGAACAGGGTGGGCTTCACCCCTCCACTTT

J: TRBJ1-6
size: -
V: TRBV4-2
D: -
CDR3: CASSQEPAGPNSPLHF
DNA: TGTGCCAGCAGCCAAGAGCCAGCAGGCCCTAATTCACCCCTCCACTTT

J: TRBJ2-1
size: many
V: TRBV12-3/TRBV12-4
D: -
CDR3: CASSQPGRGDEQFF
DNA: TGTGCCAGCAGCCAACCCGGCCGCGGAGATGAGCAGTTCTTC

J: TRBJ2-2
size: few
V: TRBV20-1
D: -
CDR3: CSARVLGQENTGELFF
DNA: TGCAGTGCTAGAGTCCTAGGGCAGGAGAACACCGGGGAGCTGTTTTTT

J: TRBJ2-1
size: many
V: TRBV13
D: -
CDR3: CASSLIRTDNEQFF
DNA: TGTGCCAGCAGCCTGATTAGGACCGACAATGAGCAGTTCTTC

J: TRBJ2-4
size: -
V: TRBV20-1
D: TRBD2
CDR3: CSAESPPGGSGRLGNIQCF
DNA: TGCAGTGCTGAGTCTCCCCCTGGGGGTAGCGGGAGGTTAGGGAACATTCAGTGCTTC

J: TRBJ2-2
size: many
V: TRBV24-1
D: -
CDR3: CATSRGTGTGELFF
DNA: TGTGCCACCAGCCGGGGTACGGGGACCGGGGAGCTGTTTTTT

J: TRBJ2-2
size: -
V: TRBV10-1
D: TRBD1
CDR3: CASSQGFGTGELFF
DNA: TGCGCCAGCTCACAGGGGTTCGGCACCGGGGAGCTGTTTTTT

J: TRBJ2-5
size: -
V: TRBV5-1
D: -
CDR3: CASSSTTAQETQYF
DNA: TGCGCCAGCAGCTCAACCACTGCGCAAGAGACCCAGTACTTC

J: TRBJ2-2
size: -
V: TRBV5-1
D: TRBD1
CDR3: CASSFDPGQLTGELFF
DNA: TGCGCCAGCAGCTTCGACCCGGGACAGCTCACCGGGGAGCTGTTTTTT

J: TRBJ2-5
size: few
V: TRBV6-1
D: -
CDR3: CASESRSKETQYF
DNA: TGTGCCAGCGAGTCCCGCTCAAAAGAGACCCAGTACTTC

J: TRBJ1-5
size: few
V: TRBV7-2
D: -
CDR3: CASSLVAQSFNQPQHF
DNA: TGTGCCAGCAGCTTAGTGGCCCAGTCCTTTAATCAGCCCCAGCATTTT

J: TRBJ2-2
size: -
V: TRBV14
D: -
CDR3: CASSHLAGAGELFF
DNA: TGTGCCAGCAGCCACCTCGCAGGGGCCGGGGAGCTGTTTTTT

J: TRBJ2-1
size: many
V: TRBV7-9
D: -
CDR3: CASSLVGQANEQFF
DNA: TGTGCCAGCAGCTTAGTAGGGCAGGCGAATGAGCAGTTCTTC

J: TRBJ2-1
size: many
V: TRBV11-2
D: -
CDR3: CASSSSEQGYEQFF
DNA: TGTGCCAGCAGCTCTTCCGAACAGGGATATGAGCAGTTCTTC

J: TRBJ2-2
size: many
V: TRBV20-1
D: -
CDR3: CSAQPGSRYAGELFF
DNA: TGCAGTGCTCAACCGGGGAGCCGGTACGCAGGGGAGCTGTTTTTT

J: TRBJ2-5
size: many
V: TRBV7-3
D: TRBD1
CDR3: CASRGWTGSRGETQYF
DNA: TGTGCCAGCAGAGGGTGGACAGGGAGTAGAGGAGAGACCCAGTACTTC

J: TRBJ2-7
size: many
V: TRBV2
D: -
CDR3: CASTGTTYEQYF
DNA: TGTGCCAGCACAGGGACCACCTACGAGCAGTACTTC

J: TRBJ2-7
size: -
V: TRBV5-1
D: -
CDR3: CASSSGQHEQCF
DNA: TGCGCCAGCAGCTCTGGACAGCACGAGCAGTGCTTC

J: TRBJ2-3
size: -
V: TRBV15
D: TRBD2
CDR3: CATGGLAGVRDTQYF
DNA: TGTGCCACCGGGGGGTTAGCGGGAGTACGGGATACGCAGTATTTT

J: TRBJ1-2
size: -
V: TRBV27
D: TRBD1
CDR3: CASSPYRGPRSGYTF
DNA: TGTGCCAGCAGTCCTTACAGGGGGCCGAGGTCTGGCTACACCTTC

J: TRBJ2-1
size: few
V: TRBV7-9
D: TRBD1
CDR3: CASSLDLQGAISFNEQFF
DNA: TGTGCCAGCAGCTTAGACTTGCAGGGGGCCATATCCTTCAATGAGCAGTTCTTC

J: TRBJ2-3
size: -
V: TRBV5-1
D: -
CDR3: CASSPRPGAPDTQYF
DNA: TGCGCCAGCAGCCCCCGCCCTGGAGCGCCAGATACGCAGTATTTT

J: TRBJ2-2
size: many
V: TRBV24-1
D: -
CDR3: CATSDLRGRDGTGELFF
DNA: TGTGCCACCAGTGATTTGAGAGGAAGGGACGGCACCGGGGAGCTGTTTTTT

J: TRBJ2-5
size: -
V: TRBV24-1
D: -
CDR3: CATSDWRTAQYF
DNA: TGTGCCACCAGTGACTGGCGGACGGCCCAGTACTTC

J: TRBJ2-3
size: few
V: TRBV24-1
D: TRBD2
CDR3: CATSLAGTDTQYF
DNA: TGTGCCACCAGCCTAGCGGGCACAGATACGCAGTATTTT

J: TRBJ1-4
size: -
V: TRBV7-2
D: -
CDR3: CASSLTGQGEKLFF
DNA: TGTGCCAGCAGCTTAACGGGGCAGGGAGAAAAACTGTTTTTT

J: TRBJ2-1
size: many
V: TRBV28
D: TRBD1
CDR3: CASRAGAGGYNEQFF
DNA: TGTGCCAGCAGGGCAGGGGCAGGGGGATACAATGAGCAGTTCTTC

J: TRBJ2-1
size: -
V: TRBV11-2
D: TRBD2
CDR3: CASSLVSGEYNEQFF
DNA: TGTGCCAGCAGCTTAGTTAGCGGGGAATACAATGAGCAGTTCTTC

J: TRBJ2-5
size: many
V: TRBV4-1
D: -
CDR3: CASSRGGRETQYF
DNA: TGCGCCAGCAGCCGTGGGGGACGGGAGACCCAGTACTTC

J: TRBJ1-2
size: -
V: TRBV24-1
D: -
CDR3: CATSDQVGYTF
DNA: TGTGCCACCAGTGATCAGGTTGGCTACACCTTC

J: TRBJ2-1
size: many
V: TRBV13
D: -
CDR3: CASSSIQRTYNEQFF
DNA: TGTGCCAGCAGCTCCATACAGAGAACCTACAATGAGCAGTTCTTC

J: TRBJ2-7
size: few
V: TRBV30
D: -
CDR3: CAWSGLTSSYEQYF
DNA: TGTGCCTGGAGTGGGCTAACGTCCTCCTACGAGCAGTACTTC